The entry below describes one TCR beta chain. Trimming cost V 4 bases and J 14 bases; bases outside gene matches: 14. Germline-derived CDR1 and CDR2 are KGHDR and SFDVKD. The CDR3 is made up of 15 amino acids. This sample was taken from a study of blood T cell repertoires in COVID-19. Study context: COVID-19 samples, acute and convalescent, were from the United States, Italy and Spain. Sources were T cells, B-cell-depleted T cells, or PBMCs; the material itself was cDNA or gDNA.

In the study's own analysis: How many nucleated cells were present was estimated from reference gene primer amplification. Produced via immunoSEQ multiplex PCR; TCRdb's table is partial and in-frame only. V and J calls plus clone size are reproduced from that table; the DNA served to infer D and trimming. The sample lists 200,000 or so clones, 80% to 90% occurring once. Participants reported their clinical history, and cohort assignment relied on those reports. This chain connects TRBV24-1 to TRBJ2-1; 9 positions agree with TRBD2. This receptor was taken from a man under 40 in a cohort exposed to, infected with or recovered from COVID-19 (not recorded which). Sample: PBMCs or T cells enriched from blood (not recorded which). The CDR3 nucleotides are TGTGCCACCAGTGACACTGTGTCGGGACTAGCATCGAAGTTCTTC. This encodes CATSDTVSGLASKFF.